This TCR beta chain derives from a study of TIL therapy for anti-PD-1-resistant metastatic lung cancer. Time point in this sample: pre-treatment sample, taken before nivolumab and TIL therapy. Tumor tissue came from excised metastases, mostly pleural nodules or supraclavicular lymph nodes. Adults with stage 4 NSCLC were enrolled in a phase I trial. A note on this clone: The antigen is not known.

This was the immunoSEQ v3 assay. The data were produced by immunoSEQ multiplex PCR, yet TCRdb's version contains in-frame clones alone and is incomplete. Of approximately 95,000 clones listed, around three fifths were seen once; the top ten hold approximately 10%. General observations from the study: Compared with baseline intratumoral T cells, expanded TIL cultures were more clonal and less diverse (approximately 6.6% vs 31%).

This TCR was sampled from a person aged 25 to 80 with non-small cell lung cancer. Sample: tumor tissue, taken at baseline.

CDR3 loop: CASLGQTPSTDTQYF. CDR3 sequence (DNA): TGTGCCAGCCTCGGACAGACCCCTAGCACAGATACGCAGTATTTT. V is TRBV21-1 and J is TRBJ2-3; no check of the table's D call, TRBD1, against the DNA was made. TRBV21-1 has pseudogene status. CDR3 length: 15 amino acids.